This T cell receptor (beta chain) was obtained from a study of blood T cells in healthy people across ages. Then a second PCR, running roughly 7 to 11 cycles, was carried out with a sample-barcoded 5' primer and a J-beta primer mix. A single record per CDR3 protein comes from TCRdb applying MiXCR to the 5' RACE reads. Among 550,000 to 600,000 distinct CDR3 sequences listed, 40% to 55% were seen once. Trimming took 4 bases from V and 0 from J, leaving 12 bases between them. In germline, CDR1 is MNHEY, CDR2 SMNVEV (reference sequence). The CDR3 contains 15 residues. The specimen was blood. The receptor was isolated from an elderly man in good health. This chain joins TRBV27 and TRBJ1-1, with D possibly TRBD1 on 5 matching bases. Here the CDR3 reads CASSSPGRMNTEAFF. In DNA form, the CDR3 reads TGTGCCAGCAGTTCCCCGGGACGCATGAACACTGAAGCTTTCTTT.